This TCR beta chain originates from a study of T cell repertoires in cytomegalovirus infection. Study as a whole: Indications of both CMV infection and matching HLA type were provided by public TCR beta signatures.

There are many counts of this clonotype. Antigen specificity is unknown. The trim removed 3 bases at V and 4 bases at J, leaving 7 bases unmatched. Germline lookup yields CDR1 SGHTA and CDR2 FQGNSA. The CDR3 is 15 residues long. Findings of the study overall: HLA-C-restricted, CMV-specific TCR beta clonotypes were dominant ex vivo. The study identified carriers of CMV plus the relevant HLA from cumulative public TCR beta family frequency.

MiXCR, applied by TCRdb to the reads, yields one record per CDR3 protein. The sample carries nearly 450,000 distinct CDR3 sequences, approximately 30% recorded once. The chain is built from TRBV7-2 and TRBJ1-2, with 8 bases lining up with TRBD1. The source of this sequence is a human donor in good health (CMV status not recorded). Some clones in this sample may be carry-over from other donors' samples. Sequences were obtained from PBMCs. Here the CDR3 DNA reads TGTGCCAGCAGCTTGACAGGGGCGGAATCCTATGGCTACACCTTC. The encoded protein is CASSLTGAESYGYTF.